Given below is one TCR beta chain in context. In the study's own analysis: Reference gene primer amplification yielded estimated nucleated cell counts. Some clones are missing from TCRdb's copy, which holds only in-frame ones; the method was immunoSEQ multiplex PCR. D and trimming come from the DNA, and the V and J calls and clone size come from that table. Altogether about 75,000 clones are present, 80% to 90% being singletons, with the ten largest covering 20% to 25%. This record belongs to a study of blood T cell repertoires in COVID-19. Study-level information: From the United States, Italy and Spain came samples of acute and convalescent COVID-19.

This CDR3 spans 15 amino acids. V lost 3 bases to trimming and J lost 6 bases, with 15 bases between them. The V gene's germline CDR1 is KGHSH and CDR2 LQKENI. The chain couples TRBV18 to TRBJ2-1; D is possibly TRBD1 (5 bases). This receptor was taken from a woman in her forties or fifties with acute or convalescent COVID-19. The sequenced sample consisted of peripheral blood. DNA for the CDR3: TGTGCCAGCTCACCTTCGACTGGGGCCCGCAATGAGCAGTTCTTC. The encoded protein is CASSPSTGARNEQFF.